This TCR beta chain was identified during a study of shared clonotypes between healthy human individuals. This clone was picked up one time. Germline CDR1 is SQVTM and CDR2 is ANQGSEA. V lost 7 bases to trimming and J lost 7 bases, with 17 bases between them. The CDR3 has 13 amino acids. None of the donors, who were healthy HIV-negative adults, had recently had acute infections or vaccinations. Each sample came from a Caucasian adult donor living in Nashville, Tennessee. The split of CD4+ cells yielded CD45RA+ naive and CD45RA-negative memory subsets. The protocol was immunoSEQ multiplex PCR, while the TCRdb copy is restricted to in-frame clones and leaves out a portion. This repertoire shows 2 million to 2.5 million clones, over 85% found once; its top ten account for 0.39%.

The sequence derives from a man aged 18 to 30 in good health. Some clones in this sample may be carry-over from other donors' samples. V and J are TRBV29-1 and TRBJ2-1, with no clear D. The sample taken for sequencing was naive CD4+ T cells from PBMCs. Subset here: CD45RA+ positively selected. This chain's CDR3 is CSATSDGPNEQFF. In DNA form, the CDR3 reads TGCAGCGCGACTTCCGACGGACCTAATGAGCAGTTCTTC.